The rows below give T cell receptor beta chains drawn from one sample of a study of blood T cell repertoires in COVID-19. Profiled with immunoSEQ multiplex PCR; TCRdb holds only in-frame clones, not every one. The profile shows approximately 170,000 clones, around 84% of them singletons. The material sequenced was PBMCs or T cells enriched from blood (not recorded which). These receptors were obtained from a woman aged 45-65 years who had recovered from COVID-19. Both conserved end residues are part of each CDR3. A D gene is named only where the DNA matches it firmly. Clone size is not always given. Where it is, it says once, few, many or a class for expanded clones.

cdr3_length clone_size d_call j_call v_call cdr3_aa cdr3_nt
12 - - TRBJ2-7 TRBV29-1 CSVAWQGNEQYF TGCAGCGTTGCCTGGCAGGGTAACGAGCAGTACTTC
12 - - TRBJ2-5 TRBV28 CASGEVVETQYF TGTGCCAGTGGAGAGGTCGTAGAGACCCAGTACTTC
13 - - TRBJ2-7 TRBV27 CASSPGTPYEQYF TGTGCCAGCAGCCCCGGGACACCCTACGAGCAGTACTTC
12 - - TRBJ1-3 TRBV7-9 CASSLAGNTIYF TGTGCCAGCAGCCTGGCCGGAAACACCATATATTTT
16 - TRBD1 TRBJ1-1 TRBV5-1 CASSPDRGWMNTEAFF TGCGCCAGCAGCCCGGACAGGGGGTGGATGAACACTGAAGCTTTCTTT
12 once - TRBJ1-6 TRBV28 CASNIRLSPLHF TGTGCCAGCAACATCAGGCTTTCACCCCTCCACTTT
14 - TRBD2 TRBJ2-7 TRBV6-5 CASSYGREYNEQYF TGTGCCAGCAGTTACGGGCGGGAGTACAACGAGCAGTACTTC
13 - TRBD1 TRBJ1-5 TRBV28 CASLTGGFQPQHF TGTGCCAGCCTCACAGGGGGCTTTCAGCCCCAGCATTTT
14 - TRBD2 TRBJ2-1 TRBV7-2 CASSLGLAVNEQFF TGTGCCAGCAGTCTGGGTCTAGCGGTGAATGAGCAGTTCTTC
18 - - TRBJ2-2 TRBV12-2 CASRLSSPCGKNTGELFF TGTGCAAGTCGCTTATCATCCCCCTGCGGGAAGAACACCGGGGAGCTGTTTTTT
14 few TRBD1 TRBJ1-2 TRBV4-2 CASTPGQGDYGYTF TGTGCCAGCACTCCGGGACAGGGGGACTATGGCTACACCTTC
14 - - TRBJ2-7 TRBV27 CASLPRVSSYEQYF TGTGCCAGCCTACCTCGGGTAAGCTCCTACGAGCAGTACTTC
13 - - TRBJ1-2 TRBV11-3 CASSPDIAYGYTF TGTGCCAGCAGCCCAGACATCGCCTATGGCTACACCTTC
13 few TRBD1 TRBJ2-1 TRBV29-1 CSVGTGGKNEQFF TGCAGCGTCGGGACAGGGGGTAAGAATGAGCAGTTCTTC
15 - TRBD2 TRBJ2-1 TRBV28 CASSLAGGPLDEQFF TGTGCCAGCAGTTTGGCGGGAGGGCCTCTGGATGAGCAGTTCTTC
15 - - TRBJ2-7 TRBV23-1 CASSQEGRRRGEQYF TGCGCCAGCAGTCAAGAGGGACGGCGGAGGGGTGAGCAGTACTTC
14 - - TRBJ2-1 TRBV18 CASSPGGANNEQFF TGTGCCAGCTCACCAGGGGGCGCTAACAATGAGCAGTTCTTC
16 - - TRBJ2-2 TRBV11-2 CASSSSGGYDTGELFF TGTGCCAGCAGCTCATCAGGGGGGTATGACACCGGGGAGCTGTTTTTT
14 - - TRBJ1-4 TRBV7-2 CASSPAAGNEKLFF TGTGCCAGCAGTCCCGCGGCCGGGAATGAAAAACTGTTTTTT
11 - - TRBJ1-2 TRBV25-1 CASSEEYGYTF TGTGCCAGCAGTGAGGAGTATGGCTACACCTTC
13 - - TRBJ1-5 TRBV29-1 CSVCSGPNQPQHF TGCAGCGTTTGTAGCGGACCCAATCAGCCCCAGCATTTT
14 - - TRBJ2-1 TRBV5-1 CASSWGGSTLEQFF TGCGCCAGCAGCTGGGGCGGATCTACCCTTGAGCAGTTCTTC
16 once - TRBJ2-2 TRBV9 CASSGRGFGDTGELFF TGTGCCAGCAGCGGAAGGGGTTTTGGGGACACCGGGGAGCTGTTTTTT
14 - - TRBJ1-1 TRBV19 CASSTSFSNTEAFF TGTGCCAGTAGTACCTCCTTTTCCAACACTGAAGCTTTCTTT
14 - - TRBJ1-5 TRBV29-1 CSARGAGFNQPQHF TGCAGCGCCCGGGGGGCAGGGTTCAATCAGCCCCAGCATTTT
13 once - TRBJ1-2 TRBV18 CASSGQPTYGYTF TGTGCCAGCTCAGGACAGCCCACCTATGGCTACACCTTC
14 - TRBD1 TRBJ1-1 TRBV10-3 CAIRGTEPNTEAFF TGTGCCATCAGGGGGACAGAGCCGAACACTGAAGCTTTCTTT
16 - - TRBJ2-3 TRBV27 CASSLSYAPNTDTQYF TGTGCCAGCAGTTTATCGTACGCGCCAAACACAGATACGCAGTATTTT
15 - TRBD1 TRBJ2-3 TRBV6-2/TRBV6-3 CASSPGQGTADTQYF TGTGCCAGCAGCCCCGGACAGGGAACCGCAGATACGCAGTATTTT
15 - TRBD2 TRBJ2-3 TRBV2 CASSGGLAGSWTQYF TGTGCCAGCTCCGGGGGACTAGCGGGAAGCTGGACGCAGTATTTT
13 few - TRBJ2-5 TRBV9 CASSGSTLGTQYF TGTGCCAGCAGCGGTTCGACCCTAGGGACCCAGTACTTC
14 - - TRBJ2-2 TRBV6-5 CASSYDAGPGELFF TGTGCCAGCAGTTACGATGCAGGGCCCGGGGAGCTGTTTTTT
15 once TRBD1 TRBJ2-6 TRBV28 CASSSGTAGANVLTF TGTGCCAGCAGTTCCGGGACAGCTGGGGCCAACGTCCTGACTTTC